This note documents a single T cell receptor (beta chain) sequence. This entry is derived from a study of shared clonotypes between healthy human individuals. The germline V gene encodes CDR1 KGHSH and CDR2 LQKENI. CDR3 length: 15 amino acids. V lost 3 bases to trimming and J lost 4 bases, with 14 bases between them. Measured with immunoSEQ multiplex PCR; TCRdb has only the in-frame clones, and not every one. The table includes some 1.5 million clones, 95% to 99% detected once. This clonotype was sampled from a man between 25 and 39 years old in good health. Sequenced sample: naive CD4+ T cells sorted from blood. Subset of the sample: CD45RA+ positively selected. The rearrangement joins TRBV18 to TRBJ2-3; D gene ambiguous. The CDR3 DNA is TGTGCCAGCTCACCGGGCCTACCTGGCGCAGATACGCAGTATTTT. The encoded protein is CASSPGLPGADTQYF.